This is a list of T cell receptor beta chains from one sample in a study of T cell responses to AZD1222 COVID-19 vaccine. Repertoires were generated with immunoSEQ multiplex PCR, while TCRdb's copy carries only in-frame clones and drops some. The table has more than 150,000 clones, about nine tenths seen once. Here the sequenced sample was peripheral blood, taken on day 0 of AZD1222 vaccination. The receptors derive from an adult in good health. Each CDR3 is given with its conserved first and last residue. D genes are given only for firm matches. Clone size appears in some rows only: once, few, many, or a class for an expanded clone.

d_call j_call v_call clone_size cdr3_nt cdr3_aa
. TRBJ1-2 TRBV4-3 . TGCGCCAGCAGCCAAGATAACGCGCGGACGAGCTATGGCTACACCTTC CASSQDNARTSYGYTF
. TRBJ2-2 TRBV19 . TGTGCCAGTAGAGATAGCGCCGCTAACTCGAACACCGGGGAGCTGTTTTTT CASRDSAANSNTGELFF
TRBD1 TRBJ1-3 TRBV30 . TGTGCCTCGGGACAGGGCAGCTCTGGAAACACCATATATTTT CASGQGSSGNTIYF
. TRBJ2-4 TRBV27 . TGTGCCAGCAGTCCCGGGGACACCAAAAACATTCAGTACTTC CASSPGDTKNIQYF
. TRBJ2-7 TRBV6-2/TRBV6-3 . TGTGCCAGCAGCACAGGGAATTCCTACGAGCAGTACTTC CASSTGNSYEQYF
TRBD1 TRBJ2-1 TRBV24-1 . TGTGCCACCAGTGATTCGGGCCGGGACAGGGGTTACAATGAGCAGTTCTTC CATSDSGRDRGYNEQFF
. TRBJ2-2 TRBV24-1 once TGTGCCACCAGTGATGTGAACACCGGGGAGCTGTTTTTT CATSDVNTGELFF
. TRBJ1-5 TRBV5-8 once TGTGCCAGCAGCCCCCGGGCGTTCAATCAGCCCCAGCATTTT CASSPRAFNQPQHF
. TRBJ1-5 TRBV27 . TGTGCCAGCAGATCCGCGGCCTATCAGCCCCAGCATTTT CASRSAAYQPQHF
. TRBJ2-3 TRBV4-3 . TGCGCCAGCAGCCAAGCCGGGACCAGTAACCCAGATACGCAGTATTTT CASSQAGTSNPDTQYF
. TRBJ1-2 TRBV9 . TGTGCCAGCAGCGTAGACGGGGATGGCTACACCTTC CASSVDGDGYTF
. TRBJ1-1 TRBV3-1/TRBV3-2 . TGTGCCAGCAGCCAACCTAGGGTCGGTGGCACTGAAGCTTTCTTT CASSQPRVGGTEAFF
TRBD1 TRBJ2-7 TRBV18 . TGTGCCAGCTCACCACGGGGACAGGGACAATACGAGCAGTACTTC CASSPRGQGQYEQYF
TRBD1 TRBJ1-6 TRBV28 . TGTGCCAGCAGACAACGGACAGGGAAGCACGCAGTTGATTCACCCCTCCACTTT CASRQRTGKHAVDSPLHF
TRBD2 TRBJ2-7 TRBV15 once TGTGCCACCAGCAGAGGACTAGCGGGAGTTACGACGTCCTACGAGCAGTACTTC CATSRGLAGVTTSYEQYF
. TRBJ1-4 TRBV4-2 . TGTGCCAGCAGGCCACAGGGAGCTAATGAAAAACTGTTTTTT CASRPQGANEKLFF
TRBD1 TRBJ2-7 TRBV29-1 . TGCAGCGTTGGGTTCGGGACAGGGGGCGAGCAGTACTTC CSVGFGTGGEQYF
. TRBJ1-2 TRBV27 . TGTGCCAGCAGTTTTTACATGCGGGCCCGAGAGCTCGGGGGCTACACCTTC CASSFYMRARELGGYTF
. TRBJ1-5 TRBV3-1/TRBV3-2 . TGTGCCAGCAGCCAAGACGGAGAGCCCCAGCATTTT CASSQDGEPQHF
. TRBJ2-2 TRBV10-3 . TGTGCCATCAGTGAGCCGGCAGGGTACTCGGGTACCGGGGAGCTGTTTTTT CAISEPAGYSGTGELFF
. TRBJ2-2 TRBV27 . TGTGCCAGCAGTTTATCGGGAGTGGGGCGACTTTACACCGGGGAGCTGTTTTTT CASSLSGVGRLYTGELFF